The following is a TCR beta chain sequence with its context. Its target is unknown. The assay was immunoSEQ multiplex PCR, and TCRdb's table has in-frame clones only and misses some. The sample lists tens of thousands of clones; 65% to 90% were seen once. The sample belongs to a study of OX40 agonist ivuxolimab in advanced cancers. Study as a whole: With a range of roughly 23 to 85, age averaged approximately 60 years, and 75% to 90% were male.

Whole-study findings and limits: Mean expanded clone counts were higher in CD8+ than CD4+ T cells.

This CDR3 has 11 residues. CDR1 SEHNR and CDR2 FQNEAQ come from the germline V gene (reference sequence). V was cut by 5 bases and J by 2 bases, with 4 bases left in between. This clonotype was sampled from an adult with an advanced solid tumor such as melanoma, head and neck, liver or kidney cancer. The chain has TRBV7-9 and TRBJ2-7; D is undetermined. Sequencing used CD4+ or CD8+ T cells sorted from blood, obtained in a trial of the OX40 agonist ivuxolimab. The CDR3 spells CASSITYEQYF. CDR3 coding DNA: TGTGCCAGCAGCATAACCTACGAGCAGTACTTC.